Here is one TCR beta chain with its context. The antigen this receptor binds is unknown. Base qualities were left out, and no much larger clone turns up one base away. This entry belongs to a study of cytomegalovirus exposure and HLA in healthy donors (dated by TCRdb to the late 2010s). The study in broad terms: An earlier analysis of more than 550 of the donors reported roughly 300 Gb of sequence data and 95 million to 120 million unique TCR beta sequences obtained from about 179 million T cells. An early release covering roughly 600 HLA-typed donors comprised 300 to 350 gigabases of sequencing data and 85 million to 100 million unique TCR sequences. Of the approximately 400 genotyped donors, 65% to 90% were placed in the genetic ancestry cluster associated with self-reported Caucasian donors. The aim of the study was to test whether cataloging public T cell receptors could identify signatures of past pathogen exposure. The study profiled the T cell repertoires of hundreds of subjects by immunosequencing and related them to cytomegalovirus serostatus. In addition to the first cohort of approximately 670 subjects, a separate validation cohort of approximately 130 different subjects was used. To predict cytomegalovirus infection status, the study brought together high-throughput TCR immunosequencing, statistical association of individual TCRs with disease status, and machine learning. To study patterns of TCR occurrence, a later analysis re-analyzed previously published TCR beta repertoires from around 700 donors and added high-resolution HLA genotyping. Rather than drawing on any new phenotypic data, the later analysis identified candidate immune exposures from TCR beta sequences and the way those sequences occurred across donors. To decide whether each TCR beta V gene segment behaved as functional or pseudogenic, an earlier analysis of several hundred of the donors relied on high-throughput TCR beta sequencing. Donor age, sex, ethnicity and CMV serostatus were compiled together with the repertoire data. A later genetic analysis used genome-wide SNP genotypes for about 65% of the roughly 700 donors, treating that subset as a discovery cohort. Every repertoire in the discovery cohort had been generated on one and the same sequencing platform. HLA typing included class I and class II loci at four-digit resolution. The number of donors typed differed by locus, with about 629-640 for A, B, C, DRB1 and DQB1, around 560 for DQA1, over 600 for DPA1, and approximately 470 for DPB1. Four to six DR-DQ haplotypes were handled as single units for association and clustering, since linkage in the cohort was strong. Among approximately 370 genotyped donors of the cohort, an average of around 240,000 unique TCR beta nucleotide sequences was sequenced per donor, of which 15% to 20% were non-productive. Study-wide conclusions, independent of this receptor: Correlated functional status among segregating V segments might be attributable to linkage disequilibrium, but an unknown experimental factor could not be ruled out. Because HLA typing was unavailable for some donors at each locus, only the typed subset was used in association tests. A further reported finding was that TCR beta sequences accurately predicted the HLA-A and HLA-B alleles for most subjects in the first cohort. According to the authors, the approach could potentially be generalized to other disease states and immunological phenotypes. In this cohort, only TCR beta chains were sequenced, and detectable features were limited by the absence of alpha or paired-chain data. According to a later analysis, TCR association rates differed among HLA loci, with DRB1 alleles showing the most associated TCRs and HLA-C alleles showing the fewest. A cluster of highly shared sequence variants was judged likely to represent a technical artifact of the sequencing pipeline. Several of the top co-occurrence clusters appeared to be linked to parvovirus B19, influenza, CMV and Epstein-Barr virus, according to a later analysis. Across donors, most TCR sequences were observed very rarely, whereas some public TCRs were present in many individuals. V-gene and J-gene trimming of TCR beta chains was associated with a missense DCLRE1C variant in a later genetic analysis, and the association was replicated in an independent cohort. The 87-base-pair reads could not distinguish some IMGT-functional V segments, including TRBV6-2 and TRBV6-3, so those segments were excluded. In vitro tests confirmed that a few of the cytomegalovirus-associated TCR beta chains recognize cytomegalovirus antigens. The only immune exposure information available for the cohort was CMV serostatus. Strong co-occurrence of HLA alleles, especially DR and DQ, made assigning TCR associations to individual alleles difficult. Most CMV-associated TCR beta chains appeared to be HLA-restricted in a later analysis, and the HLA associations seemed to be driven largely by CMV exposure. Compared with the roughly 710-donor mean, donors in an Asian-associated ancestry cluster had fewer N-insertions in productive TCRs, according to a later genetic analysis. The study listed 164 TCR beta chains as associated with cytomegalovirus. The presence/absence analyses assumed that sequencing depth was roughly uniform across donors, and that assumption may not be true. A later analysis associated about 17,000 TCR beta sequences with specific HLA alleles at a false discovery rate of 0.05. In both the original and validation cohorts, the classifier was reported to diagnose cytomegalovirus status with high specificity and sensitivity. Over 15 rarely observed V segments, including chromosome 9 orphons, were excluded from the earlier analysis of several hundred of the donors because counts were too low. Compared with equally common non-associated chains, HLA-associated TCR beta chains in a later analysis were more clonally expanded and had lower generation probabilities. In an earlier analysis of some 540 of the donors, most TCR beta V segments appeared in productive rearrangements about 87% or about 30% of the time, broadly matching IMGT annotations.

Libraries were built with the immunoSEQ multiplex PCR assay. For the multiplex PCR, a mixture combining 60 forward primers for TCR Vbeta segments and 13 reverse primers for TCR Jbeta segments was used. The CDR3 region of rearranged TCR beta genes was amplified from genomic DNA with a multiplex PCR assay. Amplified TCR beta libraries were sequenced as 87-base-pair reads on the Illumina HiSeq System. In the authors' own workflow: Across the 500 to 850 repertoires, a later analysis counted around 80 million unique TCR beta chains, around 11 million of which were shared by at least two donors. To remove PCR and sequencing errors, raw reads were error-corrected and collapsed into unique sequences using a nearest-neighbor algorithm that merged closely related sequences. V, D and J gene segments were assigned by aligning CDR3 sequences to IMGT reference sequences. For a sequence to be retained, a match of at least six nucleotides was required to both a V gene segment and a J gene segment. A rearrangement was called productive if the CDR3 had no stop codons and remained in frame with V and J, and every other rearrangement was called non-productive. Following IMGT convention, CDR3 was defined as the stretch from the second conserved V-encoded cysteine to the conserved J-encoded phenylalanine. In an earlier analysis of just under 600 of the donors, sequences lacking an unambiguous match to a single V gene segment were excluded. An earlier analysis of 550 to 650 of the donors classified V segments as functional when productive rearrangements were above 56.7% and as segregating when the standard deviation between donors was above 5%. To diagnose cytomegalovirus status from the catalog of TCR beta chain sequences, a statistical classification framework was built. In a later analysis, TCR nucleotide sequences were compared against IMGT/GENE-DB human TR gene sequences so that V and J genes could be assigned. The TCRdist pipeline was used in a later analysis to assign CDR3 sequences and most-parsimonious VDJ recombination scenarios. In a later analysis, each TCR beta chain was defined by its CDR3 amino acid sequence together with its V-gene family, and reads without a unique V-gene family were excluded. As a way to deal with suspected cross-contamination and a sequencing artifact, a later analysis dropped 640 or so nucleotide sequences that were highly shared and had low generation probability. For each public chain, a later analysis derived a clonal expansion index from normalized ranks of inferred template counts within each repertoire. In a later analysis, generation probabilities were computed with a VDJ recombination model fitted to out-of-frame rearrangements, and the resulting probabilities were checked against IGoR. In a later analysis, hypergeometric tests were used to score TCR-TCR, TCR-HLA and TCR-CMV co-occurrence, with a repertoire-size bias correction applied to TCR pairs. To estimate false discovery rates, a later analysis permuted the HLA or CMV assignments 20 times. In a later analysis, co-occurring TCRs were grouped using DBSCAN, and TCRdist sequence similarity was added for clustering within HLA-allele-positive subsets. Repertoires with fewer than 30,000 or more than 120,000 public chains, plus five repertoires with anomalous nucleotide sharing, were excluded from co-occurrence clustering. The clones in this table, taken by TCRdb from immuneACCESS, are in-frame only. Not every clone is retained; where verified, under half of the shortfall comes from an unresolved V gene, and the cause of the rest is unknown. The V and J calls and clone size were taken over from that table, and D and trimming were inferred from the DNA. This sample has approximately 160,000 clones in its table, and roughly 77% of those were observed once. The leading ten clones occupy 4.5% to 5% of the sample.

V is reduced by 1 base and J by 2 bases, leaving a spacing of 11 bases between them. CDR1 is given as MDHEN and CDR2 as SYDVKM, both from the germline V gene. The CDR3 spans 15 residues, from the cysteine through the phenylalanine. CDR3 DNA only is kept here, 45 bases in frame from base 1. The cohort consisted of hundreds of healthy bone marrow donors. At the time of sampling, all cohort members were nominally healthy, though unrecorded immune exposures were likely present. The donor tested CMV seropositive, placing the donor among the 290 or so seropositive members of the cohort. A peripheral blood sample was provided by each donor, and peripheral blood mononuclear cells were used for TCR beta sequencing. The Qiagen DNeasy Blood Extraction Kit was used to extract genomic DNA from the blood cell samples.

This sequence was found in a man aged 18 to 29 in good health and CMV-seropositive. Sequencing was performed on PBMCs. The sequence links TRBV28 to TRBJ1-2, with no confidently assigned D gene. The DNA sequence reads TGTGCCAGCAGTTTATCCTTACCCCAGAACTATGGCTACACCTTC. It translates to CASSLSLPQNYGYTF.